Listed below are T cell receptor beta chains from one sample, sequenced in a study of T cell responses to AZD1222 COVID-19 vaccine. Only in-frame clones appear in the TCRdb table, and some are missing; sequencing was by immunoSEQ multiplex PCR. Here the sample spans about 170,000 clones, over 75% being singletons. Sequenced here: peripheral blood, sampled on day 0 of AZD1222 vaccination. These receptors all stem from an adult in good health. Both conserved end residues are part of each CDR3. Each record gives: V gene, clone size, J gene, D gene, CDR3 DNA, CDR3 protein. D genes are given only for firm matches. A clone size is listed for some rows: how often the clone was seen (once, few, many), or a class if it is expanded.

TRBV5-6	-	TRBJ1-2	-	TGTGCCAGCAGCTTGTATGGGGACCCATATGGCTACACCTTC	CASSLYGDPYGYTF
TRBV19	-	TRBJ1-2	-	TGTGCCAGTAAGGAGACCTATGGCTACACCTTC	CASKETYGYTF
TRBV12-3/TRBV12-4	once	TRBJ1-5	-	TGTGCCAGCAGTTTCAGTGCGAATCAGCCCCAGCATTTT	CASSFSANQPQHF
TRBV3-1/TRBV3-2	-	TRBJ1-2	-	TGTGCCAGCAGCCAAGACTCCCGTAACTATGGCTACACCTTC	CASSQDSRNYGYTF
TRBV5-1	-	TRBJ1-2	-	TGCGCCAGCAGCTTTCCAGGGAGCTATGGCTACACCTTC	CASSFPGSYGYTF
TRBV28	-	TRBJ2-3	-	TGTGCCAGCAGTTGGAACACAGATACGCAGTATTTT	CASSWNTDTQYF
TRBV19	-	TRBJ2-4	TRBD2	TGTGCCAGTAGTATAGATCTAGCGGGGGATGTTCTTAAGGCCAAAAACATTCAGTACTTC	CASSIDLAGDVLKAKNIQYF
TRBV19	few	TRBJ2-1	-	TGTGCCAGTAGTAGGTGGGACTGGACCGGCACAAATGAGCAGTTCTTC	CASSRWDWTGTNEQFF
TRBV7-9	-	TRBJ1-2	TRBD1	TGTGCCAGCAGCTTTGGGGACAGGCCCCATGGCTACACCTTC	CASSFGDRPHGYTF
TRBV5-4	-	TRBJ2-2	TRBD1	TGTGCCAGCAGCTCCGCCGGGACAGGGTTCACCGGGGAGCTGTTTTTT	CASSSAGTGFTGELFF
TRBV5-1	-	TRBJ2-1	TRBD1	TGCGCCAGCAGGACAGGGGGCGCCTTGGATGAGCAGTTCTTC	CASRTGGALDEQFF
TRBV7-9	-	TRBJ2-1	TRBD2	TGTGCCAGCAGTTCTACAAAAGCGGGGGACAATGAGCAGTTCTTC	CASSSTKAGDNEQFF
TRBV10-2	once	TRBJ2-5	TRBD1	TGCGCCAGCAGGGACAGGGACTGGGAGAGTGAGGGGACCCAGTACTTC	CASRDRDWESEGTQYF
TRBV28	-	TRBJ2-7	-	TGTGCCAGCAGTTTGGGGGCCAGTGGCGGGGGCGAGCAGTACTTC	CASSLGASGGGEQYF
TRBV4-1	-	TRBJ1-4	-	TGCGCCAGCAGCCTACGACAAGTTGCAACTAATGAAAAACTGTTTTTT	CASSLRQVATNEKLFF
TRBV7-9	-	TRBJ2-3	-	TGTGCCAGCAGCTTAGATGGCGGCACAGATACGCAGTATTTT	CASSLDGGTDTQYF
TRBV5-1	-	TRBJ2-4	TRBD1	TGCGCCAGCGAACCGGGACAGGGGGACGTGGCCAAAAACATTCAGTACTTC	CASEPGQGDVAKNIQYF
TRBV18	-	TRBJ1-5	-	TGTGCCAGCTCACCAGGAGGGTACGGCAATCAGCCCCAGCATTTT	CASSPGGYGNQPQHF
TRBV19	-	TRBJ1-5	TRBD1	TGTGCCAGTAGTATCGGGGACAGGAATAATCAGCCCCAGCATTTT	CASSIGDRNNQPQHF
TRBV12-3/TRBV12-4	-	TRBJ1-2	-	TGTGCCAGCAGTTTGGCTATCTGGGGGCAGCTCACCTTC	CASSLAIWGQLTF
TRBV19	-	TRBJ2-3	TRBD2	TGTGTCTCCCTGTTTCGGGGGGGCCCGAATACGCAGTATTTT	CVSLFRGGPNTQYF
TRBV6-5	few	TRBJ2-2	-	TGTGCCAGCAGTTACGTCCGGCCTTCGAACACCGGGGAGCTGTTTTTT	CASSYVRPSNTGELFF
TRBV27	-	TRBJ2-7	TRBD1	TGTGCCAGCAGTTTATATGGGACAGGGGGCGAGCAGTACTTC	CASSLYGTGGEQYF
TRBV28	-	TRBJ1-1	-	TGTGCCGGCTCCGGGACACCGAACACTGAAGCTTTCTTT	CAGSGTPNTEAFF
TRBV5-1	-	TRBJ2-3	-	TGCGCCAGCAGCTTGAATCCGGGAACGCAGTATTTT	CASSLNPGTQYF
TRBV7-2	-	TRBJ1-5	TRBD1	TGTGCCAGCAGCTTACTCTTTCTTTCGGGACAGGGGAATCAGCCCCAGCATTTT	CASSLLFLSGQGNQPQHF
TRBV30	-	TRBJ1-4	-	TGTGCCTGGGGCCGCCTGGGAGCTAATGAAAAACTGTTTTTT	CAWGRLGANEKLFF
TRBV5-4	-	TRBJ2-6	TRBD1	TGTGCCAGCAGCTTGGTTTACCAGGGGGCGGTTGGGGCCAACGTCCTGACTTTC	CASSLVYQGAVGANVLTF
TRBV5-4	-	TRBJ2-1	-	TGTGCCAGCAGCCCTGACTGGGGGCATGAGCAGTTCTTC	CASSPDWGHEQFF
TRBV4-1	once	TRBJ1-1	-	TGCGCCAGCAGCCAAGATCATGGGGGTGCCACTGAAGCTTTCTTT	CASSQDHGGATEAFF
TRBV27	-	TRBJ2-1	-	TGTGCCAGCAGTTTATCGGGTAGCTTGGATGAGCAGTTCTTC	CASSLSGSLDEQFF
TRBV7-9	-	TRBJ1-4	TRBD1	TGTGCCAGCAGCTCGAGTACAGGGGGCTTTAATGAAAAACTGTTTTTT	CASSSSTGGFNEKLFF
TRBV30	-	TRBJ1-2	-	TGTGCCTGGAGCGGGGTCTTAGGCGCAGGATATGGCTACACCTTC	CAWSGVLGAGYGYTF
TRBV30	few	TRBJ2-2	-	TGTGCCTGGAACTCGGGGGACACCGGGGAGCTGTTTTTT	CAWNSGDTGELFF
TRBV7-9	-	TRBJ1-4	-	TGTGCCAGCAGCCCCCCCCAGCCCAGAAATGAAAAACTGTTTTTT	CASSPPQPRNEKLFF
TRBV29-1	-	TRBJ1-5	-	TGCAGCGTGCTGCAGGGGATCAATCAGCCCCAGCATTTT	CSVLQGINQPQHF
TRBV19	-	TRBJ2-7	-	TGTGCCAGTAGTCTCGGGCAGGGTTACGAGCAGTACTTC	CASSLGQGYEQYF
TRBV28	-	TRBJ2-6	-	TGTGCCAGCAGCGTGCCTGGGGCCAACGTCCTGACTTTC	CASSVPGANVLTF
TRBV6-5	few	TRBJ1-5	-	TGTGCCAGCAGACAACATCAGCCCCAGCATTTT	CASRQHQPQHF
TRBV21-1	few	TRBJ2-2	-	TGTGCCAGCAGCCTCGGACGGAACACCGGGGAGCTGTTTTTT	CASSLGRNTGELFF